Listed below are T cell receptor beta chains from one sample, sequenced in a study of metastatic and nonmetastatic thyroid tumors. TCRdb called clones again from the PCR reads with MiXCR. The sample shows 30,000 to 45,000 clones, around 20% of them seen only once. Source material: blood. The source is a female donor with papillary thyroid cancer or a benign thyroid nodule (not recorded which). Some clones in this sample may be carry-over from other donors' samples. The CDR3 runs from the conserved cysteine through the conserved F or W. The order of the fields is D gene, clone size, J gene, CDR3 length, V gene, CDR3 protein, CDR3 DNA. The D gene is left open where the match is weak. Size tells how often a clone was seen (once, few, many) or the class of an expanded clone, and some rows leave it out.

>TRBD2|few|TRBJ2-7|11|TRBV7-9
CAAGDSDEQYF
TGTGCTGCGGGAGATAGCGACGAGCAGTACTTC
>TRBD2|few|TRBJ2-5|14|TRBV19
CASDPGLASETQYF
TGTGCCAGTGATCCCGGACTAGCGTCAGAGACCCAGTACTTC
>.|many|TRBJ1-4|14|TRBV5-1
CASSPEATNEKLFF
TGCGCCAGCAGCCCGGAGGCAACTAATGAAAAACTGTTTTTT
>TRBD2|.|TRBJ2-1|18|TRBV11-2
CASSLEGGTSGTYNEQFF
TGTGCCAGCAGCTTAGAAGGAGGGACTAGCGGAACCTACAATGAGCAGTTCTTC
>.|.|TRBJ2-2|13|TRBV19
CASRIGRAGELFF
TGTGCCAGTAGGATAGGGCGCGCCGGGGAGCTGTTTTTT
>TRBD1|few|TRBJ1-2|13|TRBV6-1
CASSRDRVSFYTF
TGTGCCAGCAGCCGGGACAGGGTCTCTTTCTACACCTTC
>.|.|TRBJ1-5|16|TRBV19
CASSIDGPRGNQTQHF
TGTGCCAGTAGTATAGACGGACCCCGGGGCAATCAGACTCAGCATTTT
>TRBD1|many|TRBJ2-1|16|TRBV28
CASSLQGASSYNEQFF
TGTGCCAGCAGTTTACAGGGGGCGAGCTCCTACAATGAGCAGTTCTTC
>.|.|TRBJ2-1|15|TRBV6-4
CASSDQQGSHNEQFF
TGTGCTAGCAGTGATCAACAGGGAAGCCACAATGAGCAGTTCTTC
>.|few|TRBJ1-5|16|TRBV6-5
CASSYSSNISNQPQHF
TGTGCCAGCAGTTACTCGAGTAATATTAGCAATCAGCCCCAGCATTTT
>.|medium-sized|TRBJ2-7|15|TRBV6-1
CASSPRVGGSYEQYF
TGTGCCAGCAGTCCCCGAGTGGGGGGATCCTACGAGCAGTACTTC
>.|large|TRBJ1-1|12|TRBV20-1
CSATPSGTEAFF
TGCAGTGCCACCCCGAGTGGGACAGAAGCTTTCTTT
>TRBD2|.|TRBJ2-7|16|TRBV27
CASILAGVNGEYEQYF
TGTGCCAGCATTCTAGCGGGAGTAAATGGAGAGTACGAGCAGTACTTC
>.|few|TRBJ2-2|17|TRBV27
CASSLRPAGLVFGELFF
TGTGCCAGCAGTTTACGACCGGCGGGGTTGGTCTTCGGGGAGCTGTTTTTT
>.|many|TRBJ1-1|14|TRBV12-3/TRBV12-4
CASSPRTHNTEAFF
TGTGCCAGCAGTCCGCGAACACACAACACTGAAGCTTTCTTT
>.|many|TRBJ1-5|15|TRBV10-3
CAIRDSRGPNQPQHF
TGTGCCATCAGGGACTCCAGGGGTCCTAATCAGCCCCAGCATTTT
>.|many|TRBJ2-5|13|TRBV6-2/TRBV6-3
CASTTSVLSFQYF
TGTGCCAGCACAACTAGTGTTCTGTCTTTTCAGTACTTC
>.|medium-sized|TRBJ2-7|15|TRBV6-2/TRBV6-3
CASSYGAGPIYEQYF
TGTGCCAGCAGTTACGGCGCAGGGCCCATCTACGAGCAGTACTTC
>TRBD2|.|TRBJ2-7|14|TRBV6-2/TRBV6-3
CASSLVPSGYEQYF
TGTGCCAGCAGCCTCGTTCCTAGCGGTTACGAGCAGTACTTC
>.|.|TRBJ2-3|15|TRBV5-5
CASSLSWGSTDTQYF
TGTGCCAGCAGCTTGTCTTGGGGCAGCACAGATACGCAGTATTTT
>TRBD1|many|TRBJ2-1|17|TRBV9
CASSERGWTGPNNEQFF
TGTGCCAGCAGCGAGAGAGGGTGGACAGGTCCTAACAATGAGCAGTTCTTC
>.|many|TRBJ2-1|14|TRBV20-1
CSAETGTLVNEQFF
TGCAGTGCGGAAACCGGGACTCTGGTCAACGAGCAGTTCTTC
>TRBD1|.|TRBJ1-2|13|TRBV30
CAWMTGRHYGYTF
TGTGCCTGGATGACAGGGCGTCACTATGGCTACACCTTC
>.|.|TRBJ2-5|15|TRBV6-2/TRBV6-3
CASSYLTGEGENQYF
TGTGCCAGCAGTTATCTGACAGGAGAGGGAGAGAACCAGTACTTC
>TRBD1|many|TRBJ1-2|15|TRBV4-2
CASSQGAGGNYGYTF
TGTGCCAGCAGCCAGGGCGCAGGGGGTAACTATGGCTACACCTTC
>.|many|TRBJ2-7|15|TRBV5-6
CASSPRSDEAYEQYF
TGTGCCAGCAGCCCCAGGTCGGACGAAGCCTACGAGCAGTACTTC